This TCR beta chain was sequenced during a study of T cell responses to AZD1222 COVID-19 vaccine. Regarding the study as a whole: Sampled repertoires all dated from after the peak T cell response. Mapped onto spike, vaccine-associated CD4 TCRs spanned it and were dominant at 160-218 and 743-854.

Profiling relied on immunoSEQ multiplex PCR, and the TCRdb table lists in-frame clones only, not all of them. This sample has about 130,000 clones, with 88% found just once. Note on this clone: Antigen specificity is unknown.

The TCR originated in an adult in good health. The specimen comprised peripheral blood, sampled on day 0 of AZD1222 vaccination.

The CDR3 DNA sequence: TGTGCCAGCAGCTTATTCTCCCGGAGCTTGATGGGACTAGCGGGTCGAGAGACCCAGTACTTC. Residues: CASSLFSRSLMGLAGRETQYF. The V and J genes are TRBV7-8 and TRBJ2-5; 12 bases line up with TRBD2. Per germline, CDR1 SGHVS and CDR2 FQNEAQ. Losses at the gene ends were 2 bases for V and 4 bases for J; bases not matched to a gene: 20. The CDR3 has 21 residues.